This TCR beta chain was retrieved from a study of naive and memory T cell subsets. In its sample, this clonotype was seen a few times. What it binds is not known. The beta constant-region primer was an equimolar mix of two oligonucleotides covering TRBC1 and TRBC2. Nested alpha and beta constant-region primers with the SP2 primer drove four PCR rounds on ligated cDNA. Via MiXCR, TCRdb re-called the UMI-ligation and nested PCR reads, giving one row per CDR3 protein. The sample consists of under 150,000 distinct CDR3 sequences, approximately 20% of them appearing once. Study results and limitations: Naive and memory repertoire findings lacked a ground truth for validation. Naive repertoires, especially CD8, held a few larger clonotypes, possibly memory cells re-expressing CD45RA.

There are 14 residues in the CDR3. Trimming left V 4 bases short and J 4 bases short, with 13 bases between. CDR1 and CDR2 (germline): SEHNR, FQNEAQ (reference sequence). Cells stained for CD3, CD4, CD8, CD45RA, CD27 and viability were sorted into four CD45RA/CD27 subsets. The clonotype comes from a human donor in good health. The chain combines TRBV7-9 with TRBJ1-1; the D is unclear. The sequenced sample was naive CD8+ T cells from blood. DNA of the CDR3: TGTGCCAGCAGCTCCCAATCGGCCCTCACTGAAGCTTTCTTT. This sequence encodes CASSSQSALTEAFF.